A single sample is the source of the 16 T cell receptor beta chains below, sequenced in a study of Ad26.COV2.S vaccination and SARS-CoV-2 variants. Libraries were prepared by immunoSEQ multiplex PCR; TCRdb keeps only in-frame clonotypes and omits some of them. The top ten hold roughly 1.7% of the sample, which has about 500,000 clones, 80% to 90% seen once. Sample treatment: roughly 20 received Ad26.COV2.S at low or high dose, single or two shots; 5 received placebo; per-sample allocation not given. Samples came from day 63 after the first vaccine or placebo injection. The sequenced sample was peripheral blood, obtained in a trial of Ad26.COV2.S vaccine versus placebo. The receptors were gathered from a person aged 18 to 59 who received the Ad26.COV2.S COVID-19 vaccine or a placebo.

The V call is TRBV10-3, the J call TRBJ2-7; D is possibly TRBD2 (5 bases). The germline V gene has CDR1 ENHRY and CDR2 SYGVKD. With 10 bases removed from V and 0 bases from J, the gap between germline ends came to 10 bases. The CDR3 consists of 12 residues. Here the CDR3 reads CATAGDSYEQYF. The CDR3 DNA reads TGTGCCACCGCCGGGGACTCCTACGAGCAGTACTTC.

The chain carries TRBV6-5 and TRBJ1-2; 8 bases map to TRBD1. There are 15 residues in the CDR3. Trimming cost V 0 bases and J 8 bases; bases outside gene matches: 8. Germline V gene lookup returns CDR1 MNHEY and CDR2 SVGAGI. The CDR3 here is CASSYSLQGARGYTF. The CDR3 nucleotides are TGTGCCAGCAGTTACTCACTTCAGGGGGCGCGCGGCTACACCTTC.

The rearrangement links TRBV5-1 to TRBJ2-1, with D unclear. The CDR3 is 14 residues long. The V gene's germline CDR1 is SGHRS and CDR2 YFSETQ. V lost 0 bases, J lost 4 bases, and 8 bases lay in between. The CDR3 protein is CASSLEASYNEQFF. In DNA form, the CDR3 reads TGCGCCAGCAGCTTGGAGGCTTCTTACAATGAGCAGTTCTTC.

The DNA of the CDR3 is TGTGCCAGCAGACCCGGTGGTAGCACAGATACGCAGTATTTT. It translates to CASRPGGSTDTQYF. The chain has TRBV6-5 and TRBJ2-3; no reliable D call. Trimming removed 6 bases at V and 0 bases at J, with 10 bases between. This CDR3 has 14 residues. Germline V gene sequence: CDR1 MNHEY, CDR2 SVGAGI.

The CDR3 DNA reads TGTGCCAGCAGTGTCGGGGGAGAGACCCAGTACTTC. Its translation is CASSVGGETQYF. This chain joins TRBV25-1 and TRBJ2-5; possibly TRBD2 for D (6 bases). Germline CDR1 and CDR2: MGHDK and SYGVNS. The CDR3 extends over 12 amino acids. Deletions cut 4 bases from V and 4 bases from J, with 7 bases between.

V usage is TRBV21-1 and J usage is TRBJ1-1. TRBV21-1 is a pseudogene segment. CDR3 length: 14 amino acids. In nucleotides, the CDR3 is TGTGCCAGCAGCCCCACACTTAGGGAAACTGAAGCTTTCTTT. It codes for CASSPTLRETEAFF.

The chain combines TRBV18 with TRBJ2-2; maybe TRBD1 (6 bases). Trimming stripped 3 bases from V and 6 bases from J, with 11 bases between. This CDR3 region has 14 residues. Germline V CDR1 and CDR2: KGHSH, LQKENI. The DNA for the CDR3 is TGTGCCAGCTCACCTCAAACAGGGTCCGGGGAGCTGTTTTTT. Translating it yields CASSPQTGSGELFF.

This chain links TRBV29-1 with TRBJ2-2; D call uncertain. Trimming stripped 0 bases from V and 2 bases from J, with 7 bases between. This CDR3 comprises 14 residues. From germline, CDR1 is SQVTM and CDR2 ANQGSEA. The CDR3 sequence: CSVEDRPNTGELFF. The CDR3 DNA follows: TGCAGCGTTGAAGACAGGCCTAACACCGGGGAGCTGTTTTTT.

The chain uses TRBV30 and TRBJ1-2; D is ambiguous. CDR3 length: 13 amino acids. Trimming shortened V by 2 bases and J by 4 bases, and 11 bases separated the two germline ends. Germline assignment: CDR1 GTSNPN and CDR2 SVGIG (reference sequence). Here the CDR3 DNA reads TGTGCCTGGAGTTGGATGTGGTCCTATGGCTACACCTTC. It translates to CAWSWMWSYGYTF.

The CDR3: CASSTRGGASSTEAFF. In DNA form, the CDR3 reads TGTGCCAGCAGCACAAGAGGCGGGGCAAGTAGCACTGAAGCTTTCTTT. V is TRBV7-2 and J is TRBJ1-1; TRBD1 might be the D (5 bases). Trimming removed 5 bases at V and 4 bases at J, with 20 bases between. Germline CDR1 and CDR2: SGHTA and FQGNSA. The CDR3 totals 16 residues. The full variable domain, in which reference TRBV7-2 and TRBJ1-1 provide the parts outside the CDR3, is GAGVSQSPSNKVTEKGKDVELRCDPISGHTALYWYRQSLGQGLEFLIYFQGNSAPDKSGLPSDRFSAERTGGSVSTLTIQRTQQEDSAVYLCASSTRGGASSTEAFFGQGTRLTVV.

The rearrangement uses TRBV27 and TRBJ2-2; the D is unclear. Between the trimmed V and J ends, which lost 0 bases and 6 bases, there was a span of 5 bases. This CDR3 comprises 13 residues. Germline lookup yields CDR1 MNHEY and CDR2 SMNVEV (reference sequence). CDR3 protein: CASSLSESGELFF. The DNA of the CDR3 is TGTGCCAGCAGTTTATCGGAGTCCGGGGAGCTGTTTTTT.

The chain carries TRBV29-1 and TRBJ1-1; TRBD1 might be the D (6 bases). The V gene's germline CDR1 is SQVTM and CDR2 ANQGSEA. CDR3 size: 17 residues. Trimming removed 7 bases at V and 2 bases at J, with 26 bases between. The CDR3 region is CSGLGQGAWGPNTEAFF. CDR3 in DNA: TGCAGCGGGCTGGGACAAGGGGCCTGGGGGCCTAACACTGAAGCTTTCTTT.

The DNA for the CDR3 is TGTGCCATCGCGGTCGGGCTAGCGGGAGGTAGAGGGTCCTACGAGCAGTACTTC. Its protein is CAIAVGLAGGRGSYEQYF. The V call is TRBV10-3, the J call TRBJ2-7, with TRBD2 matching over 11 bases. Germline CDR1 reads ENHRY; CDR2 reads SYGVKD. This CDR3 spans 18 amino acids. V dropped 8 bases and J dropped 1; count of bases not matched to a gene: 16.

The genes are TRBV16 and TRBJ1-1; no definite D call. CDR1 is KGHSY, CDR2 FQNENV, per germline. Trimming stripped 2 bases from V and 1 base from J, with 11 bases between. The length of the CDR3 is 15 residues. CDR3 sequence reads: CASSQEDYWNTEAFF. The CDR3 nucleotides read TGTGCCAGCAGCCAAGAGGATTATTGGAACACTGAAGCTTTCTTT.

This clone was recorded once. The genes are TRBV29-1 and TRBJ2-7; 11 bases align to TRBD1. CDR1 SQVTM and CDR2 ANQGSEA come from the germline V gene. This CDR3 is built from 14 residues. With 6 bases clipped from V and 3 bases from J, the junction kept 7 bases outside the gene matches. In nucleotides, the CDR3 is TGCAGCGTCACCCCCGGGACAGGGGGCTACGAGCAGTACTTC. This encodes CSVTPGTGGYEQYF.

With regard to this clone: The identical CDR3 is also encoded by other nucleotide sequences in the sample. V is TRBV18 and J is TRBJ2-6; D gene uncertain. V was cut by 3 bases and J by 0 bases, with 3 bases left in between. CDR3 length: 14 amino acids. In germline, CDR1 is KGHSH, CDR2 LQKENI. In DNA, the CDR3 is TGTGCCAGCTCACCGCCCTCTGGGGCCAACGTCCTGACTTTC. Translating gives CASSPPSGANVLTF.